This T cell receptor (beta chain) was retrieved from a study of T cell clonotyping in hematopoietic cell transplantation. TCRdb's table, derived via immunoSEQ multiplex PCR, lists solely in-frame clones and lacks some. The repertoire holds about 10,000 clones, about 75% seen once, with 8% to 10% in the top ten. Study-wide results and caveats: No sorting was done, leaving CD4 and CD8 contributions mixed. Higher Inverse Simpson Index values in graft donor and pretransplant recipient predicted broader posttransplant TCR diversity. Pathologically expanded recipient clonotypes increased progressively from day 30 to day 180 as diversity fell.

In the case of this clone: No antigen is known for it.

Germline CDR1 is LNHNV and CDR2 is YYDKDF (reference sequence). The CDR3 runs 16 residues. The V end lost 3 bases, the J end lost 2 bases, and 16 bases lay between the germline ends. The sequence was collected from a female patient aged 40 to 50 who had an allogeneic stem cell transplant from a related donor, so T cells may come from the graft donor. Some clones in this sample may be carry-over from other donors' samples. Sequencing used PBMCs, obtained 30 days after allogeneic stem cell transplant. The chain has TRBV15 and TRBJ1-1; D might be TRBD1 (6 bases). The CDR3 nucleotides are TGTGCCACCAGCAGGGGGAAGACAGGAGGAAACACTGAAGCTTTCTTT. Protein sequence: CATSRGKTGGNTEAFF.